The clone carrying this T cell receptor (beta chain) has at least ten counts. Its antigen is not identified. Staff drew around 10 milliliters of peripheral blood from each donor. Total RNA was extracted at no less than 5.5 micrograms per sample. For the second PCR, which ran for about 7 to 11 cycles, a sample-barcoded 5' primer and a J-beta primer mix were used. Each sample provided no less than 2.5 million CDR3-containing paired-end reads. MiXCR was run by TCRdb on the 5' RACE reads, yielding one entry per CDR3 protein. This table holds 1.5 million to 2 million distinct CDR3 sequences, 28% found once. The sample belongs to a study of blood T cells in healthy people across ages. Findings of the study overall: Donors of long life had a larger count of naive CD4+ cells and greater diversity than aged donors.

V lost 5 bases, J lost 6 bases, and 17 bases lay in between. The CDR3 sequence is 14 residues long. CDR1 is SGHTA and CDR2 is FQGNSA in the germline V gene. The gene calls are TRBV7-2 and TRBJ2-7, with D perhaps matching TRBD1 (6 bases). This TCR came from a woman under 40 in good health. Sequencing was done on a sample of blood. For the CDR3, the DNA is TGTGCCAGCAGCCGGGACAAGCCCAAGGGCGAGCAGTACTTC. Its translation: CASSRDKPKGEQYF.